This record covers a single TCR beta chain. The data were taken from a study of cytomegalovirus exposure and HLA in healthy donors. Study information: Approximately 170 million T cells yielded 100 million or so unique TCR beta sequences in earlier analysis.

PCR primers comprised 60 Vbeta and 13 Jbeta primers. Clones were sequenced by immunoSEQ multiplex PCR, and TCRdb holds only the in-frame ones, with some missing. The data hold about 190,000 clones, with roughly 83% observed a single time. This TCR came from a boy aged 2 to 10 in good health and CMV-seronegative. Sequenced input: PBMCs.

CDR3 bases: TGTGCCAGCAGCTTGGTCCAGGGAACAGGTGGCTACACCTTC. Translated: CASSLVQGTGGYTF. This rearrangement joins TRBV5-6 to TRBJ1-2; weak D call: TRBD1 (5 bases). The CDR3 has 14 residues. V lost 0 bases and J lost 7, with 13 bases in between. Germline V lookup: CDR1 SGHDT, CDR2 YYEEEE.